This TCR beta chain was found in a study of OX40 agonist ivuxolimab in advanced cancers. General study findings and limits: Patients with a partial response at 0.1-3.0 mg/kg had among the lowest clonal expansion.

Measured with immunoSEQ multiplex PCR; TCRdb has only the in-frame clones, and not every one. The sample contains 70,000 to 80,000 clones, around nine tenths of which appear only once. Note on this clone: The antigen remains undetermined.

In germline, CDR1 is SGHTA, CDR2 FQGNSA. The V gene lost 1 base and the J gene lost 12 bases, with 16 bases spanning the gap. The CDR3 loop spans 15 amino acids. The sequencing here drew on CD4+ or CD8+ T cells sorted from blood, taken in a trial of the OX40 agonist ivuxolimab. The TCR originated in an adult with an advanced solid tumor such as melanoma, head and neck, liver or kidney cancer. The chain employs TRBV7-2 and TRBJ1-6, with D maybe TRBD1 (6 bases). CDR3 sequence: CASSLGPRGRGPLHF. Here the CDR3 DNA reads TGTGCCAGCAGCTTAGGACCCCGGGGGCGGGGACCCCTCCACTTT.